A selection of T cell receptor beta chains follows, all from one sample in a study of cytomegalovirus exposure and HLA in healthy donors. Produced via immunoSEQ multiplex PCR; TCRdb's table is partial and in-frame only. The sample comprises 90,000 to 120,000 clones, 65% to 85% of which are singletons, and around 2.1% rests with the top ten. Sequenced input: PBMCs. Source of these receptors: a man younger than 35 in good health and CMV-seronegative. Each CDR3 is given with its conserved first and last residue.

J gene: TRBJ1-5
V gene: TRBV6-1
CDR3 protein: CASKPGQGGNQPQHF

J gene: TRBJ2-7
V gene: TRBV27
CDR3 protein: CASSPSGVLSYEQYF

J gene: TRBJ1-3
V gene: TRBV14
CDR3 protein: CASSPAAPRHTIYF

J gene: TRBJ1-4
V gene: TRBV6-5
CDR3 protein: CASSPGGTNEKLFF

J gene: TRBJ2-7
V gene: TRBV28
CDR3 protein: CASPPGAGGSYEQYF

J gene: TRBJ1-4
V gene: TRBV15
CDR3 protein: CATSRAGQGNEKLFF

J gene: TRBJ2-5
V gene: TRBV19
CDR3 protein: CASSLIGGEETQYF

J gene: TRBJ2-7
V gene: TRBV28
CDR3 protein: CASSPTRGTAEYEQYF

J gene: TRBJ2-3
V gene: TRBV9
CDR3 protein: CASSALGSGGSSSTDTQYF

J gene: TRBJ2-7
V gene: TRBV27
CDR3 protein: CASSLFRGAYEQYF

J gene: TRBJ2-2
V gene: TRBV9
CDR3 protein: CASSALRGAAGELFF

J gene: TRBJ2-4
V gene: TRBV7-2
CDR3 protein: CASSQPGGPDRYF

J gene: TRBJ1-5
V gene: TRBV6-1
CDR3 protein: CASSLRRGQPQHF

J gene: TRBJ2-5
V gene: TRBV5-4
CDR3 protein: CASSFRGGGETQYF

J gene: TRBJ2-1
V gene: TRBV4-1
CDR3 protein: CASSHTYNEQFF

J gene: TRBJ1-2
V gene: TRBV6-1
CDR3 protein: CASSEALGLGTAGVGYTF

J gene: TRBJ2-5
V gene: TRBV4-2
CDR3 protein: CASSQEGNMDSQETQYF

J gene: TRBJ2-7
V gene: TRBV5-6
CDR3 protein: CASSFGVAYEQYF

J gene: TRBJ2-2
V gene: TRBV15
CDR3 protein: CATKGTANTGELFF

J gene: TRBJ2-5
V gene: TRBV5-5
CDR3 protein: CASSLAGLAIETQYF

J gene: TRBJ2-3
V gene: TRBV4-2
CDR3 protein: CASSQAHGGDYTQYF

J gene: TRBJ1-6
V gene: TRBV5-6
CDR3 protein: CASSAVGESSYNSPLHF

J gene: TRBJ1-5
V gene: TRBV4-3
CDR3 protein: CASSHHRGQGGNQPQHF

J gene: TRBJ2-5
V gene: TRBV29-1
CDR3 protein: CSVAGQGVPQETQYF

J gene: TRBJ2-3
V gene: TRBV11-2
CDR3 protein: CASSLVGRVTDTQYF

J gene: TRBJ1-4
V gene: TRBV29-1
CDR3 protein: CSVKFTGEKLFF

J gene: TRBJ1-6
V gene: TRBV9
CDR3 protein: CASSVGGREGDSPLHF

J gene: TRBJ1-4
V gene: TRBV4-1
CDR3 protein: CASSQERQRNEKLFF

J gene: TRBJ1-1
V gene: TRBV9
CDR3 protein: CASSVAPGTTGEAFF

J gene: TRBJ1-1
V gene: TRBV10-3
CDR3 protein: CAISEGGGLNTEAFF

J gene: TRBJ2-1
V gene: TRBV2
CDR3 protein: CASSGGGLYNEQFF

J gene: TRBJ1-2
V gene: TRBV28
CDR3 protein: CASSLFTGTGGGYPF

J gene: TRBJ2-7
V gene: TRBV7-2
CDR3 protein: CASSSLYRKREYEQYF

J gene: TRBJ2-6
V gene: TRBV2
CDR3 protein: CASKPQGVGANVLTF

J gene: TRBJ1-2
V gene: TRBV18
CDR3 protein: CASSPLQGNYGYTF

J gene: TRBJ2-1
V gene: TRBV19
CDR3 protein: CASSQTGVGYNEQFF

J gene: TRBJ2-7
V gene: TRBV7-9
CDR3 protein: CASNDRVEDEQYF

J gene: TRBJ1-3
V gene: TRBV4-3
CDR3 protein: CASSQENSGAGNTIYF

J gene: TRBJ2-5
V gene: TRBV2
CDR3 protein: CASSEPRQETQYF

J gene: TRBJ1-5
V gene: TRBV7-8
CDR3 protein: CASSLSTGSQPQHF

J gene: TRBJ2-7
V gene: TRBV5-6
CDR3 protein: CASSRQGVYEQYF

J gene: TRBJ1-1
V gene: TRBV18
CDR3 protein: CASSPIAGGVNTEAFF

J gene: TRBJ2-1
V gene: TRBV5-1
CDR3 protein: CASSLGPGPDEQFF

J gene: TRBJ2-2
V gene: TRBV5-1
CDR3 protein: CASSLEGVLVPGELFF

J gene: TRBJ2-5
V gene: TRBV18
CDR3 protein: CASSTTETQYF

J gene: TRBJ2-1
V gene: TRBV29-1
CDR3 protein: CSVASGGSSSYNEQFF

J gene: TRBJ1-2
V gene: TRBV5-1
CDR3 protein: CASSLTQADYGYTF

J gene: TRBJ2-5
V gene: TRBV6-6
CDR3 protein: CASGGLYQETQYF

J gene: TRBJ1-5
V gene: TRBV19
CDR3 protein: CASSIPQVGNQPQHF

J gene: TRBJ2-3
V gene: TRBV5-1
CDR3 protein: CASRSPAGRLSDTQYF